The 2 T cell receptor beta chains listed next were all sequenced from one sample in a study of post-analysis software for immune sequencing data. Study-wide results and limits: Patients had higher frequencies than controls of five or six TRBV segments, including TRBV5-6, TRBV5-1 and TRBV20-1.

Each TCR beta cDNA library carried unique molecular identifiers. TCRdb called the PCR reads again in MiXCR, with one record for every CDR3 protein. The repertoire holds about 770,000 distinct CDR3 sequences, 46% seen once, with roughly 4.9% in the top ten. Their target antigens are unknown. Material: blood. The receptors stem from a girl aged 5 to 17 with multiple sclerosis.

This clonotype has only a few counts. The chain couples TRBV12-3 or TRBV12-4 to TRBJ2-3; D gene ambiguous. CDR3 length: 15 residues. Between the trimmed V and J ends, which lost 2 bases and 0 bases, there was a span of 9 bases. The CDR3 is CASSLFGTSTDTQYF. For the CDR3, the DNA is TGTGCCAGCAGTTTATTCGGTACTAGCACAGATACGCAGTATTTT.

The CDR3 DNA sequence: TGCAGTGCTAGGCGGTCCGACAATGAGCAGTTCTTC. Translated, it gives CSARRSDNEQFF. V usage is TRBV20-1 and J usage is TRBJ2-1; D is undetermined. CDR1 and CDR2 (germline): DFQATT, SNEGSKA (reference sequence). The CDR3 extends over 12 amino acids. V was trimmed by 3 bases and J by 5 bases, leaving 8 bases between them.